This T cell receptor (beta chain) was retrieved from a study of Siglec-9 on CD8 T cells in melanoma. The study, taken as a whole, reports: In melanoma tumors, a Siglec-9-marked effector memory CD8+ subset reportedly appeared to accumulate.

About this clone: Its antigen is not identified.

CDR3 size: 14 residues. V lost 0 bases, J lost 5 bases, and 11 bases lay in between. Germline V gene data show CDR1 as SQVTM and CDR2 as ANQGSEA. Profiled with immunoSEQ multiplex PCR; TCRdb holds only in-frame clones, not every one. The data contain 30,000 to 45,000 clones, 80% to 85% of them seen just once; the ten biggest clones take up under 2%. V usage is TRBV29-1 and J usage is TRBJ2-1; D possibly corresponds to TRBD1 (6 bases). The sample comprised Siglec-9- CD8+ T cells sorted from blood. This TCR was sampled from a human donor in good health. CDR3 sequence reads: CSVEDSGQNNEQFF. CDR3 DNA sequence: TGCAGCGTTGAAGATTCCGGACAGAACAATGAGCAGTTCTTC.